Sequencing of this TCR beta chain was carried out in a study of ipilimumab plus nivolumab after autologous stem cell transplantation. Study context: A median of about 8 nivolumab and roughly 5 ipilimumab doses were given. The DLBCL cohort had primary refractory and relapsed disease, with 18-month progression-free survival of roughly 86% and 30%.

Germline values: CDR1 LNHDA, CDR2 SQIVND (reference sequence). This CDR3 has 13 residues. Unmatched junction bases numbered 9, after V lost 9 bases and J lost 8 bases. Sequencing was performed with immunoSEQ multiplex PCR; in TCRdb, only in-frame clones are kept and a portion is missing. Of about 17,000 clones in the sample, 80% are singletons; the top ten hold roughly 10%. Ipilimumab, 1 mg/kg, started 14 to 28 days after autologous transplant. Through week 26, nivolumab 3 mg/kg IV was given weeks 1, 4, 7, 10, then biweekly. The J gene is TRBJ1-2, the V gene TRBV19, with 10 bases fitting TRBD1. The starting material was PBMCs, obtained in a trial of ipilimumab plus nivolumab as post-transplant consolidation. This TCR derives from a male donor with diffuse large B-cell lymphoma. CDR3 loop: CASRDRGLRGYTF. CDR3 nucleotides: TGTGCCAGCCGGGACAGGGGTTTGAGAGGCTACACCTTC. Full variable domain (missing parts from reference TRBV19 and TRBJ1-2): DGGITQSPKYLFRKEGQNVTLSCEQNLNHDAMYWYRQDPGQGLRLIYYSQIVNDFQKGDIAEGYSVSREKKESFPLTVTSAQKNPTAFYLCASRDRGLRGYTFGSGTRLTVV.